A single sample is the source of the 6 T cell receptor beta chains below, sequenced in a study of CD8 T cells in Susac syndrome. RNA, at about 0.45 to 1 ug, was reverse transcribed with random hexamers. Each CDR3 protein gets one entry after TCRdb re-called the immunoSEQ multiplex PCR reads with MiXCR. The repertoire holds hundreds of thousands of distinct CDR3 sequences, approximately 81% seen once, with over 0.09% in the top ten. Sequencing was performed on CD8+ T cells from PBMCs. These receptors all come from a human donor with multiple sclerosis.

Comment on this clonotype: A read error may account for a junction end that differs from germline. This chain uses TRBV7-7 with TRBJ2-7; D gene uncertain. Germline V CDR1 and CDR2: SSHAT, FNYEAQ (reference sequence). The CDR3 is 14 residues long. CDR3 region: CASSLVGRPYEQYF. The CDR3 DNA reads as TGTGCTAGCAGCTTAGTGGGCAGACCCTACGAGCAGTACTTC.

The chain is built from TRBV9 and TRBJ2-7; D may be TRBD2 (5 bases). Germline V gene sequence: CDR1 SGDLS, CDR2 YYNGEE. Trimming left V 4 bases short and J 2 bases short, with 13 bases between. The CDR3 covers 14 residues. CDR3 bases: TGTGCCAGCAGCCCCCCGGACTTCCCCTACGAGCAGTACTTC. It codes for CASSPPDFPYEQYF.

As regards this clonotype: One junction end disagrees with the germline gene, perhaps due to a read error. This rearrangement joins TRBV3-1 to TRBJ1-2; D ambiguous. CDR3 size: 14 residues. In germline, CDR1 is LGHDT, CDR2 YNNKEL (reference sequence). CDR3 amino acids: CASSQDRSPLGCTF. CDR3 DNA: TGTGCCAGCAGCCAAGACAGGTCCCCACTTGGCTGCACCTTC.

J is TRBJ2-3 and V is TRBV27; 12 positions match TRBD1. Germline lookup yields CDR1 MNHEY and CDR2 SMNVEV (reference sequence). This CDR3 is built from 16 residues. The V segment lost 5 bases and the J segment 5 bases; nucleotides outside the gene matches: 8. The CDR3 region is CASSVGQGAPRDTQYF. The CDR3 bases are TGTGCCAGCAGTGTGGGACAGGGGGCGCCCCGAGATACGCAGTATTTT.

The V call is TRBV10-3, the J call TRBJ2-7; D unresolved. The germline V gene has CDR1 ENHRY and CDR2 SYGVKD. This CDR3 contains 13 residues. The V end was cut by 2 bases, the J end by 5 bases, with 10 bases between. The CDR3 coding sequence is TGTGCCATCAGTGAGGTTATAGAGGACGAGCAGTACTTC. It specifies CAISEVIEDEQYF.

The rearrangement uses TRBV11-2 and TRBJ2-1; no reliable D call. Germline CDR1 SGHAT, CDR2 FQNNGV. Trimming took 5 bases from V and 7 from J, leaving 12 bases between them. CDR3 size: 13 residues. In DNA, the CDR3 is TGTGCCAGCAGCCTACTCCGGCTGAATGAGCAGTTCTTC. Its translation: CASSLLRLNEQFF. Full variable domain (outside the CDR3, taken from reference TRBV11-2 and TRBJ2-1): EAGVAQSPRYKIIEKRQSVAFWCNPISGHATLYWYQQILGQGPKLLIQFQNNGVVDDSQLPKDRFSAERLKGVDSTLKIQPAKLEDSAVYLCASSLLRLNEQFFGPGTRLTVL.